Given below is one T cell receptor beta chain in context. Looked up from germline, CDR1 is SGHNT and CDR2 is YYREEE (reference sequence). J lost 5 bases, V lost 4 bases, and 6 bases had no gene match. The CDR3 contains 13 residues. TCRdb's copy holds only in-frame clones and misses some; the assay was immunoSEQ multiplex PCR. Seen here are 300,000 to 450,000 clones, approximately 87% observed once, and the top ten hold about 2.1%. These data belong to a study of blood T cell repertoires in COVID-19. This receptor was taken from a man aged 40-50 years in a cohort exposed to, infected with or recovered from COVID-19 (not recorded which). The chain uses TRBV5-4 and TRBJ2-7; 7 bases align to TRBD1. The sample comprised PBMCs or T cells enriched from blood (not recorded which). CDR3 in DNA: TGTGCCAGCAGCCCCGACAGGGTAAACGAGCAGTACTTC. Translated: CASSPDRVNEQYF.